These T cell receptor beta chains were read from a single sample in a study of shared T cell receptors in the human thymus. Some clones are missing from TCRdb's copy, which holds only in-frame ones; the method was immunoSEQ multiplex PCR. The table records approximately 580,000 clones, around 82% of them present only once. These data were also filed under a second study, of human thymus T cells.

Sequenced input: thymocytes. These receptors were taken from a boy under two years old with a congenital heart defect. Both conserved end residues are trimmed from each CDR3.

j_gene,v_gene,CDR3aa
TRBJ2-2,TRBV9,ASSVEEAGTGELF
TRBJ2-1,TRBV14,ASSQVSGGGSYNEQF
TRBJ1-2,TRBV9,ASSEGGGNYGYT
TRBJ1-3,TRBV29-1,SVGRQGVSGNTIY
TRBJ1-3,TRBV4-3,ASSQASRRGCGNTIY
TRBJ2-4,TRBV29-1,SVGLAGAPGGKNIQY
TRBJ2-1,TRBV4-3,ASSQDLRTSSYNEQF
TRBJ2-3,TRBV29-1,SVEPPSGRGVGDTQY
TRBJ1-4,TRBV25-1,ASSAGGQGGGGEKLF
TRBJ2-7,TRBV13,ASSQGQGGTYEQY
TRBJ1-2,TRBV30,ACTGTGGRDYGYT
TRBJ1-1,TRBV4-2,ASSQDMWGRENTEAF
TRBJ2-2,TRBV30,AWSVTRSGRADTGELF
TRBJ2-7,TRBV4-1,ASSQNVSGRVYEQY
TRBJ2-6,TRBV7-9,ASSLDLRDTSSGANVLT
TRBJ2-1,TRBV4-1,ASSPFWLATYNEQF
TRBJ2-1,TRBV19,ASEEVGSREQF
TRBJ1-2,TRBV11-2,ASSLGGQGDYGYT
TRBJ2-7,TRBV18,ASSETAAYEQY
TRBJ2-5,TRBV14,ASRRSEETQY